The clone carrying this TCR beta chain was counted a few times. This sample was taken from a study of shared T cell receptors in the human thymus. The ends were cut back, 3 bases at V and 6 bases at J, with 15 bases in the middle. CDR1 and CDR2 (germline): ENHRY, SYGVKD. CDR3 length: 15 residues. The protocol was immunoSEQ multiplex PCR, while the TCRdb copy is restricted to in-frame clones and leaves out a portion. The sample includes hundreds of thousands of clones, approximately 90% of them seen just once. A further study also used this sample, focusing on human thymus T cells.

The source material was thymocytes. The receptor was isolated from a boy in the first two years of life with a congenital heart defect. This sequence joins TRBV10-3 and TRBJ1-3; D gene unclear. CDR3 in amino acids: CAISDGRETQNTIYF. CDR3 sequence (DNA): TGTGCCATCAGTGACGGGAGAGAGACCCAAAACACCATATATTTT.